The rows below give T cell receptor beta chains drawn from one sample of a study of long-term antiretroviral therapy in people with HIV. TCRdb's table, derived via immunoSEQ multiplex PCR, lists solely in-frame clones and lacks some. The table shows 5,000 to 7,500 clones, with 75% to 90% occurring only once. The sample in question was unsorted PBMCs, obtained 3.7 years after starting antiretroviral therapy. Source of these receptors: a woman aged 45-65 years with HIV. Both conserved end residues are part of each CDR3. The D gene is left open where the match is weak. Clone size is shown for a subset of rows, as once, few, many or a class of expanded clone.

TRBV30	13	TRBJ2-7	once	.	CAWRNRNGYEQYF	TGTGCCTGGAGGAACCGCAATGGGTACGAGCAGTACTTC
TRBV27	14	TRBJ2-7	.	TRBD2	CASSRLAGGYEQYF	TGTGCCAGCAGCCGACTAGCGGGAGGGTACGAGCAGTACTTC
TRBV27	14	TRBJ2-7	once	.	CASSLWGHSYEQYF	TGTGCCAGCAGTTTATGGGGACATTCCTACGAGCAGTACTTC
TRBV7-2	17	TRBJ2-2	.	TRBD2	CASSLPSGRAGGGELFF	TGTGCCAGCAGCTTACCTAGCGGGAGGGCCGGTGGCGGGGAGCTGTTTTTT
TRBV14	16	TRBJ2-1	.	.	CASSRMGPSFDNEQFF	TGTGCCAGCAGCCGCATGGGACCGTCCTTCGACAATGAGCAGTTCTTC
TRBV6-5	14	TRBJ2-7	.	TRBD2	CASGGGASGSQRYF	TGTGCCAGCGGGGGAGGGGCTAGCGGGAGTCAAAGGTACTTC
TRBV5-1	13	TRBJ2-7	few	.	CASRFGGTDEQYF	TGCGCCAGCAGGTTTGGGGGGACAGACGAGCAGTACTTC
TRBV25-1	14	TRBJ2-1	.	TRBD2	CASSVSGSWNEQFF	TGTGCCAGCAGTGTCAGCGGGAGTTGGAATGAGCAGTTCTTC
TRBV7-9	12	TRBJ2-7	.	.	CASRSAGFEQYF	TGTGCCAGCAGGTCTGCTGGTTTCGAGCAGTACTTC
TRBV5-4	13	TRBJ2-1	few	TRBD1	CASSWDSPNEQFF	TGTGCCAGCAGCTGGGACAGCCCTAATGAGCAGTTCTTC
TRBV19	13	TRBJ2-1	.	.	CASSGTGYNEQFF	TGTGCCAGTAGTGGTACCGGGTACAATGAGCAGTTCTTC
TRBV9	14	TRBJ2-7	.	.	CASSVEGRTDEQYF	TGTGCCAGCAGCGTAGAGGGGAGGACGGACGAGCAGTACTTC
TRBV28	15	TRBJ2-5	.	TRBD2	CASSFSWEGQETQYF	TGTGCCAGCAGTTTCTCGTGGGAGGGTCAAGAGACCCAGTACTTC
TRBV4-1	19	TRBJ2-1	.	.	CASSRLGGGGIGSYNEQFF	TGCGCCAGCAGCCGATTAGGTGGAGGGGGCATTGGGTCCTACAATGAGCAGTTCTTC
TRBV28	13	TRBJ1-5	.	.	CASSFIGAQPQHF	TGTGCCAGCAGTTTCATTGGGGCTCAGCCCCAGCATTTT
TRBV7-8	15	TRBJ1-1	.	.	CASSKQDVLNTEAFF	TGTGCCAGCAGCAAGCAGGATGTCTTGAACACTGAAGCTTTCTTT
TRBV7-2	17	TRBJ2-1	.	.	CASSLARVLSKWNEQFF	TGTGCCAGCAGCTTAGCGCGGGTCCTTAGCAAATGGAATGAGCAGTTCTTC
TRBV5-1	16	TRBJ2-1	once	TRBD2	CASSLGGLAGDNEQFF	TGCGCCAGCAGCTTGGGAGGTTTAGCGGGAGACAATGAGCAGTTCTTC
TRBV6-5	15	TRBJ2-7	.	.	CASSYSRDPTYEQYF	TGTGCCAGCAGTTACTCAAGGGATCCGACCTACGAGCAGTACTTC
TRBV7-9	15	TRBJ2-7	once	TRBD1	CASSLGQGFHYEQYF	TGTGCCAGCAGCTTAGGACAGGGTTTTCACTACGAGCAGTACTTC
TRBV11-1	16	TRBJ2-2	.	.	CASSLSLGLGTGELFF	TGTGCCAGCAGCTTATCTCTCGGATTGGGCACCGGGGAGCTGTTTTTT
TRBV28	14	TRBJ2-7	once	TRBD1	CASSFSGTANEQYF	TGTGCCAGCAGTTTTTCGGGGACAGCAAACGAGCAGTACTTC
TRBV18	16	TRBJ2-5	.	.	CASSTGGRGRYGTQYF	TGTGCCAGCTCAACTGGGGGCCGGGGGCGTTACGGGACCCAGTACTTC
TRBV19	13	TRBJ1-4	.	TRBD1	CASRWTGNEKLFF	TGTGCCAGTAGATGGACAGGGAATGAAAAACTGTTTTTT
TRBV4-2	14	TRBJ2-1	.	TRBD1	CASSQGQGINEQFF	TGTGCCAGCAGCCAAGGACAGGGGATCAATGAGCAGTTCTTC
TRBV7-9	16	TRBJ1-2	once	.	CASSLQGPPVPYGYTF	TGTGCCAGCAGCCTACAGGGTCCCCCCGTCCCCTATGGCTACACCTTC
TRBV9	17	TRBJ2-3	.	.	CASSAFPSVGAMNTQYF	TGTGCCAGCAGCGCGTTCCCCTCTGTGGGAGCGATGAATACGCAGTATTTT
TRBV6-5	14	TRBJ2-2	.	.	CASSFGPNTGELFF	TGTGCCAGCTCATTCGGTCCGAACACCGGGGAGCTGTTTTTT
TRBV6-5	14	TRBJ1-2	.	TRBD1	CASRTGGIDYGYTF	TGTGCCAGCAGAACAGGGGGCATTGACTATGGCTACACCTTC
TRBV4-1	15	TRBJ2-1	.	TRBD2	CASSPAGTTYNEQFF	TGCGCCAGCAGCCCTGCCGGGACTACCTACAATGAGCAGTTCTTC
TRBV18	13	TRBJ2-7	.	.	CASSPLPGDEQYF	TGTGCCAGCTCACCACTCCCAGGGGACGAGCAGTACTTC
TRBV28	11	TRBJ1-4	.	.	CASNSGGKLFF	TGTGCCAGCAACTCTGGGGGGAAACTGTTTTTT
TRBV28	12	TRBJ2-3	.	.	CASSFTGQAQYF	TGTGCCAGCAGTTTTACTGGCCAAGCGCAGTATTTT
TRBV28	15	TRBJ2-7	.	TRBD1	CASSLARQGPYEQYF	TGTGCCAGCAGTTTAGCAAGACAGGGCCCCTACGAGCAGTACTTC
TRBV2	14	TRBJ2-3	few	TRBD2	CASSGLAVTDTQYF	TGTGCCAGCAGCGGACTAGCGGTAACAGATACGCAGTATTTT
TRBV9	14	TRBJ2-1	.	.	CASRPDGDINEQFF	TGTGCCAGCAGGCCAGATGGGGACATCAATGAGCAGTTCTTC
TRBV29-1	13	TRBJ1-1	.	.	CSVEGRERTEAFF	TGCAGCGTTGAGGGCAGGGAGCGGACTGAAGCTTTCTTT
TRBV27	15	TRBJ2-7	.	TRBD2	CASSSASGREWRQYF	TGTGCCAGCAGTTCGGCTAGCGGGAGAGAATGGCGGCAGTACTTC
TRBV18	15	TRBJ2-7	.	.	CASSPRDGASYEQYF	TGTGCCAGCTCACCTCGAGACGGGGCTTCCTACGAGCAGTACTTC